The 2 T cell receptor beta chains below were found in one sample sequenced in a study of T cells in localized non-small cell lung cancer. Repertoires were generated with immunoSEQ multiplex PCR, while TCRdb's copy carries only in-frame clones and drops some. The repertoire holds 90,000 or so clones, with 87% as singletons. Here the sequenced sample was peripheral blood, taken before any cancer treatment. The source of these receptors is a man between 35 and 75 years old with stage I squamous cell lung carcinoma.

The chain couples TRBV7-6 to TRBJ1-5; D ambiguous. The CDR3 has 13 residues. The germline CDR1 and CDR2 sequences are SGHVS and FNYEAQ. With 5 bases removed from V and 5 bases from J, the gap between germline ends came to 10 bases. The CDR3 nucleotides read TGTGCCAGCAGCGGTCGTGAGGATCAGCCCCAGCATTTT. This codes for CASSGREDQPQHF.

The chain carries TRBV6-1 and TRBJ1-3; possible D gene TRBD1, 6 bases. V dropped 7 bases and J dropped 5 bases, with 12 bases sitting between them. CDR1 MNHNS and CDR2 SASEGT come from the germline V gene. CDR3 length: 13 residues. CDR3 coding DNA: TGTGCCAGCACTCTGGACAGCCGAAACACCATATATTTT. It specifies CASTLDSRNTIYF.